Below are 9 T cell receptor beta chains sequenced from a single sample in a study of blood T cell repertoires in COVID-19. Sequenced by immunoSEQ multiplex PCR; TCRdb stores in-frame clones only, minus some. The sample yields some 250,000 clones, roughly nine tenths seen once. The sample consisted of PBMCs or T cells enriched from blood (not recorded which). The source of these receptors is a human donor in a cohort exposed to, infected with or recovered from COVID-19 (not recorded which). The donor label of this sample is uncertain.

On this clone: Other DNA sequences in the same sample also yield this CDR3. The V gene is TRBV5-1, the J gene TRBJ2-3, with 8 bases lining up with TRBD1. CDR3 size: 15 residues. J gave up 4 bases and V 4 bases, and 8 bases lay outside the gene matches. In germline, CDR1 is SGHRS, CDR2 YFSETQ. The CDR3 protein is CASSPGQGGPDTQYF. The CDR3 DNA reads TGCGCCAGCAGCCCCGGACAGGGCGGCCCAGATACGCAGTATTTT.

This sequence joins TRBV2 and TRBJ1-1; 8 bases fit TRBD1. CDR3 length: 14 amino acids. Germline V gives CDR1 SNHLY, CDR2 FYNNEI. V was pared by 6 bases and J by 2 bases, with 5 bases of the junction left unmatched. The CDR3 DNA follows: TGTGCCAGCAGAGGAGACAGGGGTAACACTGAAGCTTTCTTT. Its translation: CASRGDRGNTEAFF.

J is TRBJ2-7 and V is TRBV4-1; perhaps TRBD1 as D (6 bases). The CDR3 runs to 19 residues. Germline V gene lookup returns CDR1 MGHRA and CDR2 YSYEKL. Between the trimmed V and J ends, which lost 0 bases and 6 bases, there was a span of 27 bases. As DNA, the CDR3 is TGCGCCAGCAGCCAAGATGTCCGGTTCTATGCCCGGGACACCCCCGAGCAGTACTTC. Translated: CASSQDVRFYARDTPEQYF.

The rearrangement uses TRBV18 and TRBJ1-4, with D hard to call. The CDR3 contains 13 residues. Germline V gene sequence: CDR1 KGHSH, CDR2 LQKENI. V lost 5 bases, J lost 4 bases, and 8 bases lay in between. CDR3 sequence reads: CASSASHNEKLFF. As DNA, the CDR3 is TGTGCCAGCTCAGCGAGCCATAATGAAAAACTGTTTTTT.

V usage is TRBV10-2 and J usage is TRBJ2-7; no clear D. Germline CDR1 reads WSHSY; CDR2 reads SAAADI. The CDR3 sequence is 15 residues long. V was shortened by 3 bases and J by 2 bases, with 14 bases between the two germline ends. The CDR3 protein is CASSDQTRITYEQYF. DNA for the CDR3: TGCGCCAGCAGTGACCAGACACGGATTACCTACGAGCAGTACTTC.

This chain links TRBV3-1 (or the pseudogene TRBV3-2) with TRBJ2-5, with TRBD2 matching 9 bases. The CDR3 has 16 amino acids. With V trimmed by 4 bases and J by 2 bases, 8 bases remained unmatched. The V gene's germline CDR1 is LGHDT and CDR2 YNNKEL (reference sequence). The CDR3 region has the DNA TGTGCCAGCAGCCGCGGTAGCGGGGGCCTTCAAGAGACCCAGTACTTC. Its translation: CASSRGSGGLQETQYF.

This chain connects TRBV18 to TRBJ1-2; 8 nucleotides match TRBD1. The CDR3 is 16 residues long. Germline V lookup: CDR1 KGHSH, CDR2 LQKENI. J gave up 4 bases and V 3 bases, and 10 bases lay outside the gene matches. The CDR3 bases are TGTGCCAGCTCACCTATACCGGGACAGGAGTTCTATGGCTACACCTTC. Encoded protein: CASSPIPGQEFYGYTF.

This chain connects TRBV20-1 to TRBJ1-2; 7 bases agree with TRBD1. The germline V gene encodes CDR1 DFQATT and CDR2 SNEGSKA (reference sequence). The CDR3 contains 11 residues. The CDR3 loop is CSPGTEDGYTF. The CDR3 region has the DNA TGCAGCCCTGGGACAGAGGATGGCTACACCTTC.

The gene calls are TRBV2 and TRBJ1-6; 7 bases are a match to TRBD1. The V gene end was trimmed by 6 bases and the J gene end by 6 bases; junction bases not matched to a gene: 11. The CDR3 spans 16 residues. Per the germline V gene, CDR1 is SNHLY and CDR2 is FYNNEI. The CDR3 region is CASRTEGAPFNSPLHF. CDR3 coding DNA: TGTGCCAGCAGGACCGAGGGGGCCCCCTTTAATTCACCCCTCCACTTT.